Reported below is one T cell receptor beta chain. This may be a read error, as it is one base from a much larger clone. Trimming stripped 9 bases from V and 3 bases from J, with 9 bases between. Germline assignment: CDR1 SNHLY and CDR2 FYNNEI. The CDR3 extends over 13 amino acids. The diagnostic workup employed clinical symptoms, serum thyroxine, TRAb, thyroid ultrasound and orbital computed tomography. This specimen comes from a study of Graves' ophthalmopathy and Graves' hyperthyroidism. CDR3 regions of TCR beta were amplified from RNA transcripts. Second-round multiplex PCR came after a first-round RT-PCR that employed HTBI primers. TCRdb re-derived calls from the multiplex PCR reads in MiXCR, one entry per CDR3 protein. This table holds about 590,000 distinct CDR3 sequences, approximately 37% found once.

The chain joins TRBV2 to TRBJ1-6, with D tentatively TRBD1 (5 bases). Material for sequencing was peripheral blood or thyroid tissue (not recorded which). The clonotype originates from an adult man with Graves' hyperthyroidism. The CDR3 DNA follows: TGTGCCAGTCGGGACGGCTATAATTCACCCCTCCACTTT. This gives the protein CASRDGYNSPLHF.